These T cell receptor beta chains were read from a single sample in a study of T-cell reconstitution after alpha-beta-depleted transplantation in children. TCRdb independently ran MiXCR on the PCR reads; one entry per CDR3 protein. The sample carries about 610,000 distinct CDR3 sequences, approximately 10% recorded once. Specimen: PBMCs from the stem cell graft donor, collected from the stem cell graft. These receptors were taken from a human donor who donated a stem cell graft to a child with acute myeloid leukemia. Both conserved end residues are part of each CDR3. D genes are given only for firm matches. The size field is filled for only some rows; it gives once, few, many or a size class.

TRBV6-1	TRBD1	many	TRBJ1-1	CASEGGQGLNEAFF	TGTGCCAGCGAAGGAGGACAGGGCCTAAATGAAGCTTTCTTT
TRBV29-1	.	few	TRBJ1-5	CSVEDPGANQPQHF	TGCAGCGTTGAAGATCCAGGGGCCAATCAGCCCCAGCATTTT
TRBV20-1	TRBD2	few	TRBJ2-7	CSASLGASGRFYEQYF	TGCAGTGCTTCTCTTGGGGCTAGCGGACGATTCTACGAGCAGTACTTC
TRBV25-1	.	.	TRBJ1-1	CASTGDYTEAFF	TGTGCCAGCACAGGGGATTACACTGAAGCTTTCTTT
TRBV7-3	.	few	TRBJ2-1	CASSLSAHNEQFF	TGTGCCAGCAGCTTATCCGCACACAATGAGCAGTTCTTC
TRBV4-2	TRBD2	.	TRBJ2-7	CASSQDRLAGVGRALEQYF	TGTGCCAGCAGCCAAGATAGGCTAGCGGGAGTAGGAAGGGCTCTCGAGCAGTACTTC
TRBV20-1	.	few	TRBJ2-1	CSARKIVYNEQFF	TGCAGTGCTAGGAAAATCGTGTACAATGAGCAGTTCTTC
TRBV6-4	TRBD2	many	TRBJ2-1	CASSDYLGREGPFDEQFF	TGTGCCAGCAGTGACTACCTTGGGAGGGAGGGCCCGTTTGATGAGCAGTTCTTC
TRBV2	.	.	TRBJ2-1	CASSDGAPVGEQFF	TGTGCCAGCAGTGATGGGGCACCAGTGGGTGAGCAGTTCTTC
TRBV11-2	.	.	TRBJ2-1	CASSPTGVGTYNEQFF	TGTGCCAGCAGCCCCACGGGGGTAGGGACCTACAATGAGCAGTTCTTC
TRBV6-1	.	many	TRBJ1-1	CASSAPTMSNTEAFF	TGTGCCAGCAGTGCACCGACTATGTCGAACACTGAAGCTTTCTTT